A single sample is the source of the 29 T cell receptor beta chains below, sequenced in a study of identical twins. Each CDR3 protein is one row after TCRdb ran MiXCR on the 5' RACE reads. The table lists about 450,000 distinct CDR3 sequences, less than 20% of them singletons. What was sequenced was naive T cells sorted from blood. These receptors all stem from a man aged 50 to 59 in good health.

The chain couples TRBV20-1 to TRBJ2-5, with TRBD1 as a possible D gene (6 bases). Trimming took off 1 base at V and 5 bases at J, with 11 bases between the two ends. This CDR3 has 13 residues. CDR1 and CDR2 (germline): DFQATT, SNEGSKA (reference sequence). This CDR3 reads CSARVQGIETQYF. CDR3 sequence (DNA): TGCAGTGCTAGAGTACAGGGAATCGAGACCCAGTACTTC.

Ten or more counts support this clonotype. This chain uses TRBV27 with TRBJ2-3, with D unresolved. V was pared by 1 base and J by 1 base, with 6 bases between. Germline CDR1 reads MNHEY; CDR2 reads SMNVEV (reference sequence). The CDR3 consists of 14 residues. CDR3 amino acids: CASSLFQGTDTQYF. CDR3 coding DNA: TGTGCCAGCAGTTTATTCCAAGGCACAGATACGCAGTATTTT.

This chain uses TRBV10-3 with TRBJ1-4; the D gene is possibly TRBD1 (5 bases). CDR3 length equals 14 residues. Trimming cost V 3 bases and J 8 bases, with 13 bases left between them. Germline CDR1 ENHRY, CDR2 SYGVKD. Written as DNA, the CDR3 is TGTGCCATCAGTGACGCGGGGCAAGGAGAAAAACTGTTTTTT. This encodes CAISDAGQGEKLFF.

The table lists this clonotype with a few counts. The chain employs TRBV10-3 and TRBJ2-5; D unresolved. V was trimmed by 2 bases and J by 2 bases, leaving 6 bases between them. The length of the CDR3 is 13 residues. The germline V gene has CDR1 ENHRY and CDR2 SYGVKD. CDR3 nucleotides: TGTGCCATCAGTGAGACGATTCAAGAGACCCAGTACTTC. Protein: CAISETIQETQYF.

This chain uses TRBV20-1 with TRBJ2-2, with 8 nucleotides matching TRBD2. Germline lookup yields CDR1 DFQATT and CDR2 SNEGSKA (reference sequence). The junction had 8 bases not matched to a gene; V was cut back by 5 bases and J by 6 bases. This CDR3 contains 14 residues. The CDR3 region is CSAAPGLGPGELFF. The CDR3 DNA is TGCAGTGCTGCCCCGGGACTAGGGCCCGGGGAGCTGTTTTTT.

This clonotype showed up just a few times. The rearrangement joins TRBV12-3 or TRBV12-4 to TRBJ1-5, with 9 bases lining up with TRBD1. CDR3 length: 15 residues. Trimming removed 6 bases from V and 6 bases from J; junction bases left unmatched: 9. The DNA of the CDR3 is TGTGCCAGCAGCCCTACGGACAGGGGTCCTCAGCCCCAGCATTTT. Translated, it gives CASSPTDRGPQPQHF.

This clonotype showed up just a few times. The gene calls are TRBV4-3 and TRBJ2-1, with 7 nucleotides matching TRBD2. V was clipped by 3 bases and J by 7 bases; unmatched bases: 12. Germline CDR1 LGHNA, CDR2 YSLEER. This CDR3 has 16 amino acids. The CDR3: CASSQGTQRGLNEQFF. The CDR3 DNA reads TGCGCCAGCAGCCAGGGTACCCAGCGGGGACTAAATGAGCAGTTCTTC.

The CDR3 region has the DNA TGCGCCAGCAGGTGGACAGGGGGCGCGAGGGATACGCAGTATTTT. It translates to CASRWTGGARDTQYF. The V gene is TRBV5-1, the J gene TRBJ2-3; 11 nucleotides align to TRBD1. J lost 6 bases, V lost 5 bases, and 8 bases had no gene match. Germline CDR1 and CDR2: SGHRS and YFSETQ. The CDR3 contains 15 residues.

This clonotype was picked up a small number of times. The genes are TRBV6-2 or TRBV6-3 and TRBJ2-1, with a tentative D call TRBD2 (6 bases). The CDR3 is 17 residues long. The V end lost 5 bases, the J end lost 1 base, and 18 bases lay between the germline ends. Germline values: CDR1 MNHEY, CDR2 SVGEGT. DNA for the CDR3: TGTGCCAGCAGTAGATCCGGGAGTTCCTCATCCTACAATGAGCAGTTCTTC. This gives the protein CASSRSGSSSSYNEQFF.

This clonotype was recorded at least ten times. This chain uses TRBV6-1 with TRBJ2-1; D remains ambiguous. There are 15 residues in the CDR3. Germline V gives CDR1 MNHNS, CDR2 SASEGT. Deletions cut 6 bases from V and 0 bases from J, with 12 bases between. CDR3 nucleotide sequence: TGTGCCAGCAGCCCCGACGCCTTCTCCTACAATGAGCAGTTCTTC. Translating it yields CASSPDAFSYNEQFF.

V and J are TRBV3-1 and TRBJ2-6, with D tentatively TRBD1 (5 bases). Deletions cut 1 base from V and 2 bases from J, with 12 bases between. The CDR3 totals 17 residues. Germline assignment: CDR1 LGHDT and CDR2 YNNKEL (reference sequence). The CDR3: CASSQGAGIPGANVLTF. CDR3 bases: TGTGCCAGCAGCCAAGGAGCAGGGATTCCTGGGGCCAACGTCCTGACTTTC.

This clonotype was counted between two and nine times. V and J are TRBV7-9 and TRBJ1-2; D remains unclear. Trimming left V 3 bases short and J 2 bases short, with 10 bases between. The CDR3 spans 14 residues. Germline V gene data show CDR1 as SEHNR and CDR2 as FQNEAQ (reference sequence). The CDR3 DNA reads TGTGCCAGCAGCTTCGCAGGCTCAAACTATGGCTACACCTTC. Translation: CASSFAGSNYGYTF.

The rearrangement joins TRBV7-9 to TRBJ2-7; 9 nucleotides align to TRBD1. Germline V gene data show CDR1 as SEHNR and CDR2 as FQNEAQ (reference sequence). CDR3 length equals 15 residues. The ends lost 1 base at V and 2 bases at J; junction bases unmatched: 3. CDR3 bases: TGTGCCAGCAGCTTAGACGGGACAGGGCCCTACGAGCAGTACTTC. It yields the protein CASSLDGTGPYEQYF.

The V call is TRBV15, the J call TRBJ1-1; D remains unclear. Trimming took off 1 base at V and 0 bases at J, with 12 bases between the two ends. CDR3 length equals 16 residues. Germline values: CDR1 LNHNV, CDR2 YYDKDF (reference sequence). The CDR3 region has the DNA TGTGCCACCAGCAGAGCAGAACGGAGAATGAACACTGAAGCTTTCTTT. It encodes CATSRAERRMNTEAFF.

The J gene is TRBJ1-1, the V gene TRBV20-1; TRBD1 is a possible D gene (5 bases). V was cut by 6 bases and J by 0 bases, with 17 bases left in between. CDR1 and CDR2 from the germline V gene are DFQATT and SNEGSKA (reference sequence). The CDR3 length is 15 residues. The CDR3 DNA reads TGCAGTGCCTTTTCAGGGATTTCGGTGAACACTGAAGCTTTCTTT. Residues: CSAFSGISVNTEAFF.

This clonotype showed up just a few times. The chain carries TRBV7-8 and TRBJ2-2; 9 nucleotides match TRBD1. CDR1 is SGHVS, CDR2 FQNEAQ, per germline. CDR3 length: 15 amino acids. Losses at the gene ends were 5 bases for V and 7 bases for J; bases not matched to a gene: 8. The CDR3 is CASSGTQGAGGELFF. Written as DNA, the CDR3 is TGTGCCAGCAGCGGGACACAGGGGGCGGGCGGGGAGCTGTTTTTT. The full variable domain, with the rest looked up from reference TRBV7-8 and TRBJ2-2, is GAGVSQSPRYKVAKRGQDVALRCDPISGHVSLFWYQQALGQGPEFLTYFQNEAQLDKSGLPSDRFFAERPEGSVSTLKIQRTQQEDSAVYLCASSGTQGAGGELFFGEGSRLTVL.

V and J are TRBV3-1 and TRBJ2-1; D remains unclear. From germline, CDR1 is LGHDT and CDR2 YNNKEL (reference sequence). The CDR3 is made up of 16 amino acids. With 0 bases removed from V and 9 bases from J, the gap between germline ends came to 18 bases. In DNA form, the CDR3 reads TGTGCCAGCAGCCAAGAGGGAAGGGTGGAAATCGGTGAGCAGTTCTTC. Protein: CASSQEGRVEIGEQFF.

This clonotype was seen a few times. This chain connects TRBV4-3 to TRBJ2-7, with 9 bases identical to TRBD1. V was clipped by 1 base and J by 2 bases; unmatched bases: 9. This CDR3 region has 17 residues. CDR1 and CDR2 from the germline V gene are LGHNA and YSLEER. In DNA, the CDR3 is TGCGCCAGCAGCCAAGCGATAGGGACAGGGCCCACCTACGAGCAGTACTTC. This gives the protein CASSQAIGTGPTYEQYF.

The rearrangement uses TRBV29-1 and TRBJ2-1; D uncertain. The CDR3 spans 14 residues. The V and J ends lost 3 bases and 1 base respectively, with 10 bases between them. Per the germline V gene, CDR1 is SQVTM and CDR2 is ANQGSEA. As DNA, the CDR3 is TGCAGCGTTGAGGCAGGTTTGTCCTACAATGAGCAGTTCTTC. This sequence encodes CSVEAGLSYNEQFF.

This clonotype was counted a few times. The chain has TRBV12-3 or TRBV12-4 and TRBJ1-6, with TRBD1 identical over 7 bases. The CDR3 is made up of 14 amino acids. V lost 5 bases and J lost 10; bases outside the gene matches: 8. The CDR3 sequence is CASSPRQGGSPLHF. CDR3 in DNA: TGTGCCAGCAGTCCAAGACAGGGCGGCTCACCCCTCCACTTT.

Concerning this clonotype: A read error may explain this, as a much larger clone is one base away. The chain is built from TRBV6-2 or TRBV6-3 and TRBJ2-7, with TRBD1 matching over 8 bases. V lost 8 bases, J lost 5 bases, and 17 bases stayed unmatched. CDR3 length equals 16 residues. In germline, CDR1 is MNHEY, CDR2 SVGEGT. CDR3: CASCHQTGELSHEQYF. CDR3 bases: TGTGCCAGCTGTCACCAGACAGGGGAGTTATCCCACGAGCAGTACTTC.

This chain links TRBV11-2 with TRBJ1-2; maybe TRBD1 (5 bases). The CDR3 runs 15 residues. Germline CDR1 SGHAT, CDR2 FQNNGV. The ends were cut back, 2 bases at V and 5 bases at J, with 15 bases in the middle. The DNA for the CDR3 is TGTGCCAGCAGCTTAAATCCAGCCGGGACGTATGGCTACACCTTC. Residues: CASSLNPAGTYGYTF.

This clonotype was found a few times. The rearrangement joins TRBV7-9 to TRBJ2-3; D call uncertain. The CDR3 is 12 residues long. Trimming removed 6 bases at V and 5 bases at J, with 9 bases between. Germline values: CDR1 SEHNR, CDR2 FQNEAQ (reference sequence). The CDR3 DNA reads TGTGCCAGCAGTTCTCTGATAGATACGCAGTATTTT. It encodes CASSSLIDTQYF.

This chain links TRBV7-8 with TRBJ1-5; 10 positions match TRBD1. With V trimmed by 8 bases and J by 2 bases, 6 bases remained unmatched. The CDR3 contains 15 residues. CDR1 is SGHVS, CDR2 FQNEAQ, per germline. The CDR3 coding sequence is TGTGCCAGCGGAGACAGGGGGCGACGCAATCAGCCCCAGCATTTT. Translation gives CASGDRGRRNQPQHF.

There are many counts of this clonotype. The rearrangement uses TRBV5-1 and TRBJ2-7; 7 bases line up with TRBD2. This CDR3 contains 14 residues. The germline CDR1 and CDR2 sequences are SGHRS and YFSETQ. V lost 3 bases, J lost 1 base, and 4 bases stayed unmatched. The CDR3 spells CASSSRTSSYEQYF. As DNA, the CDR3 is TGCGCCAGCAGCTCTCGGACTAGTTCCTACGAGCAGTACTTC.

This clonotype came up a few times. The chain has TRBV7-9 and TRBJ1-3; no reliable D call. With 5 bases removed from V and 3 bases from J, the gap between germline ends came to 20 bases. The germline V gene encodes CDR1 SEHNR and CDR2 FQNEAQ (reference sequence). The length of the CDR3 is 17 residues. The chain's CDR3 is CASSPLRSGSHGNTIYF. The CDR3 region has the DNA TGTGCCAGCAGCCCTCTCCGGTCCGGAAGCCATGGAAACACCATATATTTT.

The chain has TRBV4-1 and TRBJ1-6; 7 positions match TRBD1. The V segment lost 2 bases and the J segment 5 bases; nucleotides outside the gene matches: 24. CDR1 and CDR2 from the germline V gene are MGHRA and YSYEKL. The CDR3 runs 22 residues. CDR3 DNA: TGCGCCAGCAGCCAACGAATTCCGGGACAGACGACCCTCTCAAATAATAATTCACCCCTCCACTTT. As protein: CASSQRIPGQTTLSNNNSPLHF.

This clonotype was found a few times. The chain uses TRBV24-1 and TRBJ2-5; D might be TRBD1 or TRBD2, each matching 5 bases. Germline-derived CDR1 and CDR2 are KGHDR and SFDVKD. CDR3 length: 17 amino acids. The V and J ends lost 5 bases and 4 bases respectively, with 22 bases between them. The CDR3 spells CATSGVEGPGWVETQYF. Written as DNA, the CDR3 is TGTGCCACCAGTGGAGTAGAGGGGCCAGGTTGGGTAGAGACCCAGTACTTC.

The chain links TRBV12-3 or TRBV12-4 to TRBJ2-1; no clear D. Trimming removed 3 bases from V and 5 bases from J, with 5 bases in between. CDR3 length: 12 amino acids. CDR3 in DNA: TGTGCCAGCAGTTTTCTTGACAATGAGCAGTTCTTC. Translated: CASSFLDNEQFF.